Presented here are 32 T cell receptor beta chains from one specimen sequenced in a study of cytomegalovirus exposure and HLA in healthy donors. The PCR had 60 Vbeta and 13 Jbeta primers. Sequenced by immunoSEQ multiplex PCR; TCRdb stores in-frame clones only, minus some. The table shows over 100,000 clones, with about four fifths occurring only once. Sequencing was done on a sample of PBMCs. The receptors were gathered from a woman under 40 in good health and CMV-seronegative.

This chain connects TRBV1 to TRBJ2-1; the D call of TRBD2 is as the table states it, not checked on the DNA. TRBV1 is a pseudogene. The CDR3 is 20 residues long. The DNA for the CDR3 is TGCACCAGCAGCCGCGACCGGGACAGGGTAACTAGCGGGAGAGGCAATGAGCAGTTCTTC. Its protein product is CTSSRDRDRVTSGRGNEQFF.

This clone has a handful of counts. This CDR3 is CASSSRGYEQYF. Here the CDR3 DNA reads TGTGCCAGCTCATCCAGAGGCTACGAGCAGTACTTC. The chain uses TRBV18 and TRBJ2-7; D unclear. Germline-derived CDR1 and CDR2 are KGHSH and LQKENI. The CDR3 is 12 amino acids. The V end was cut by 5 bases, the J end by 3 bases, with 8 bases between.

V and J are TRBV5-1 and TRBJ2-5; 7 bases align to TRBD2. The length of the CDR3 is 18 residues. V lost 0 bases to trimming and J lost 5 bases; unmatched junction nucleotides: 16. The germline V gene encodes CDR1 SGHRS and CDR2 YFSETQ. The CDR3 loop reads CASSLAGASGGGLETQYF. The CDR3 DNA is TGCGCCAGCAGCTTGGCCGGTGCTAGCGGTGGGGGGTTGGAGACCCAGTACTTC.

The gene calls are TRBV11-2 and TRBJ2-5; D ambiguous. The V gene's germline CDR1 is SGHAT and CDR2 FQNNGV. CDR3 length equals 15 residues. V was trimmed by 0 bases and J by 3 bases, leaving 11 bases between them. The CDR3 spells CASSLDGRMKETQYF. CDR3 bases: TGTGCCAGCAGCTTAGATGGCAGGATGAAAGAGACCCAGTACTTC.

J is TRBJ1-5 and V is TRBV30; D is undetermined. V shed 3 bases and J shed 2 bases, with 11 bases lying between them. Per germline, CDR1 GTSNPN and CDR2 SVGIG (reference sequence). The CDR3 spans 14 residues. The CDR3 loop is CAWSPPQGNQPQHF. In nucleotides, the CDR3 is TGTGCCTGGAGCCCCCCCCAGGGCAATCAGCCCCAGCATTTT.

The gene calls are TRBV27 and TRBJ2-7, with TRBD2 matching over 10 bases. J lost 3 bases, V lost 5 bases, and 7 bases had no gene match. Germline CDR1 reads MNHEY; CDR2 reads SMNVEV (reference sequence). The CDR3 length is 15 residues. CDR3 nucleotides: TGTGCCAGCAGTCCCGGGCTAGCGGGAGACTACGAGCAGTACTTC. Translation gives CASSPGLAGDYEQYF.

The genes are TRBV11-3 and TRBJ2-5; TRBD2 might be the D (5 bases). The J call could be wrong; TRBJ2-7 is a better fit for the DNA end. CDR1 is SGHNT, CDR2 YENEEA, per germline. The CDR3 is made up of 14 amino acids. The CDR3 region is CASSPTSGSYEQYF. CDR3 DNA sequence: TGTGCCAGCAGCCCTACCTCGGGATCGTACGAGCAGTACTTC.

The V and J genes are TRBV6-6 and TRBJ1-2; D remains ambiguous. Between the trimmed V and J ends, which lost 3 bases and 5 bases, there was a span of 16 bases. Per germline, CDR1 MNHNY and CDR2 SVGAGI (reference sequence). CDR3 length: 15 residues. This CDR3 is CASSYWEGVRYGYTF. In nucleotides, the CDR3 is TGTGCCAGCAGTTATTGGGAGGGAGTGAGGTATGGCTACACCTTC.

This sequence joins TRBV19 and TRBJ2-3, with D possibly being TRBD2 (6 bases). Trimming shortened V by 7 bases and J by 6 bases, and 23 bases separated the two germline ends. Germline V CDR1 and CDR2: LNHDA, SQIVND (reference sequence). CDR3 length equals 16 residues. The CDR3 protein is CASTFQRDGTFDTQYF. CDR3 nucleotide sequence: TGTGCCAGTACCTTTCAACGGGACGGGACTTTCGATACGCAGTATTTT. Based on the CDR3 plus reference TRBV19 and TRBJ2-3, the full variable domain is DGGITQSPKYLFRKEGQNVTLSCEQNLNHDAMYWYRQDPGQGLRLIYYSQIVNDFQKGDIAEGYSVSREKKESFPLTVTSAQKNPTAFYLCASTFQRDGTFDTQYFGPGTRLTVL.

This clone came up a few times. The CDR3 DNA follows: TGTGCCAGCAGCCTGTCAGGGAGACAGGGGCAGTACTTC. This encodes CASSLSGRQGQYF. J is TRBJ2-5 and V is TRBV5-5; TRBD1 matches 8 bases. Trimming cost V 4 bases and J 11 bases; bases outside gene matches: 10. CDR1 is SGHKS and CDR2 is YYEKEE in the germline V gene (reference sequence). This CDR3 spans 13 amino acids.

This rearrangement joins TRBV28 to TRBJ2-2, with 9 bases aligning to TRBD2. The CDR3 extends over 18 amino acids. With 3 bases clipped from V and 2 bases from J, the junction kept 10 bases outside the gene matches. CDR1 and CDR2 (germline): MDHEN, SYDVKM. This CDR3 is CASSFTRGRALNTGELFF. The CDR3 DNA is TGTGCCAGCAGTTTCACTCGCGGGAGGGCCCTAAACACCGGGGAGCTGTTTTTT.

The chain links TRBV5-1 to TRBJ1-2; 8 bases align to TRBD1. Germline lookup yields CDR1 SGHRS and CDR2 YFSETQ. J lost 4 bases, V lost 4 bases, and 6 bases had no gene match. This CDR3 spans 14 amino acids. This CDR3 is CASSTGQGGYGYTF. CDR3 DNA: TGCGCCAGCAGCACTGGACAGGGCGGCTATGGCTACACCTTC.

The V and J genes are TRBV27 and TRBJ2-3; D is undetermined. CDR1 is MNHEY, CDR2 SMNVEV, per germline (reference sequence). The CDR3 contains 14 residues. V was clipped by 4 bases and J by 4 bases, with 12 bases between them. CDR3 coding DNA: TGTGCCAGCAGTTCCTACTTGGGCGCAGATACGCAGTATTTT. Its translation is CASSSYLGADTQYF.

This chain's CDR3 is CASRKTRVDTGELFF. The DNA for the CDR3 is TGTGCCAGCAGGAAGACTAGGGTGGACACCGGGGAGCTGTTTTTT. The chain recombines TRBV2 with TRBJ2-2, with a possible D match to TRBD2 (6 bases). The CDR3 length is 15 residues. Germline V gene data show CDR1 as SNHLY and CDR2 as FYNNEI. Trimming cost V 6 bases and J 3 bases, with 14 bases left between them.

The genes are TRBV19 and TRBJ2-7; 7 nucleotides agree with TRBD1. Trimming at V came to 5 bases and at J to 1 base, leaving 2 bases not matched to a gene. The CDR3 sequence is 13 residues long. From germline, CDR1 is LNHDA and CDR2 SQIVND (reference sequence). CDR3: CASSPGQSYEQYF. CDR3 in DNA: TGTGCCAGTAGTCCGGGACAGTCCTACGAGCAGTACTTC.

J is TRBJ1-1 and V is TRBV2; D perhaps matches TRBD1 (5 bases). The V end was cut by 2 bases, the J end by 4 bases, with 11 bases between. Germline CDR1 SNHLY, CDR2 FYNNEI. The CDR3 covers 14 residues. The CDR3 DNA sequence: TGTGCCAGCAGTGAAAGGAGGGGAGGCACTGAAGCTTTCTTT. Protein product: CASSERRGGTEAFF.

This chain joins TRBV6-5 and TRBJ2-7, with D possibly matching TRBD1 (5 bases). The CDR3 extends over 15 amino acids. The germline V and J ends were trimmed by 0 bases and 0 bases, with 9 bases remaining between them. Germline loops: CDR1 MNHEY, CDR2 SVGAGI. CDR3 nucleotides: TGTGCCAGCAGTTACTCACCAGGGTCCTCCTACGAGCAGTACTTC. Its protein product is CASSYSPGSSYEQYF.

The gene calls are TRBV28 and TRBJ2-1; no firm D call. V lost 8 bases to trimming and J lost 9 bases, with 20 bases between them. The V gene's germline CDR1 is MDHEN and CDR2 SYDVKM. The CDR3 contains 14 residues. The CDR3 DNA is TGTGCCAGCCTCTCCTCCCGTGGGCAAAGTGAGCAGTTCTTC. It encodes CASLSSRGQSEQFF. Based on the CDR3 plus reference TRBV28 and TRBJ2-1, the full variable domain is DVKVTQSSRYLVKRTGEKVFLECVQDMDHENMFWYRQDPGLGLRLIYFSYDVKMKEKGDIPEGYSVSREKKERFSLILESASTNQTSMYLCASLSSRGQSEQFFGPGTRLTVL.

The V gene is TRBV7-9, the J gene TRBJ1-4; D is perhaps TRBD1 (5 bases). The V end was cut by 11 bases, the J end by 0 bases, with 10 bases between. This CDR3 is built from 13 residues. Germline V CDR1 and CDR2: SEHNR, FQNEAQ (reference sequence). The CDR3 DNA reads as TGTGCCCAACCGGGGGCAACTAATGAAAAACTGTTTTTT. It yields the protein CAQPGATNEKLFF.

The chain joins TRBV7-9 to TRBJ2-2, with TRBD2 matching 7 bases. Germline V lookup: CDR1 SEHNR, CDR2 FQNEAQ (reference sequence). CDR3 length: 16 residues. The CDR3 DNA reads as TGTGCTACTAGGCGGGGGTTCTGGGGGGACACCGGGGAGCTGTTTTTT. Its protein is CATRRGFWGDTGELFF.

The chain combines TRBV7-7 with TRBJ1-2, with 9 positions matching TRBD1. Germline CDR1 reads SSHAT; CDR2 reads FNYEAQ (reference sequence). V shed 3 bases and J 8 bases; nucleotides not matched to a gene: 16. The CDR3 sequence is 17 residues long. CDR3 sequence: CASSFRPGQGFEVGYTF. The CDR3 region has the DNA TGTGCCAGCAGCTTCCGCCCGGGACAGGGCTTTGAGGTAGGCTACACCTTC.

This chain connects TRBV7-9 to TRBJ1-4; D may be TRBD1 (5 bases). This CDR3 is 16 amino acids long. Trimming pared 4 bases from V and 6 bases from J, leaving 18 bases between. Germline CDR1 SEHNR, CDR2 FQNEAQ (reference sequence). In nucleotides, the CDR3 is TGTGCCAGCAGCTCACAACTACAGGCTCCCTATGAAAAACTGTTTTTT. Its protein is CASSSQLQAPYEKLFF.

The chain carries TRBV27 and TRBJ1-5, with a tentative D call TRBD1 (5 bases). CDR3 length: 14 residues. V lost 3 bases and J 4 bases, leaving 10 bases between the germline ends. The V gene's germline CDR1 is MNHEY and CDR2 SMNVEV (reference sequence). The CDR3 is CASSFRGGNQPQHF. Here the CDR3 DNA reads TGTGCCAGCAGTTTCCGGGGGGGAAATCAGCCCCAGCATTTT.

The chain combines TRBV11-2 with TRBJ2-1, with D possibly being TRBD2 (6 bases). V shed 5 bases and J shed 7 bases, with 12 bases lying between them. The CDR3 is 13 residues long. CDR1 is SGHAT and CDR2 is FQNNGV in the germline V gene. The CDR3 loop reads CASSTPGRNEQFF. CDR3 nucleotide sequence: TGTGCCAGCAGCACCCCAGGGAGGAATGAGCAGTTCTTC.

This rearrangement joins TRBV5-8 to TRBJ2-7; 7 positions agree with TRBD1. The CDR3 spans 15 residues. From germline, CDR1 is SGHTS and CDR2 YDEGEE. Trimming removed 7 bases from V and 2 bases from J; junction bases left unmatched: 12. The CDR3 sequence: CASGAGDSKPYEQYF. For the CDR3, the DNA is TGTGCCAGCGGTGCTGGGGACAGCAAACCCTACGAGCAGTACTTC.

The chain combines TRBV28 with TRBJ2-2, with TRBD1 matching 11 bases. CDR1 and CDR2 (germline): MDHEN, SYDVKM. J lost 6 bases, V lost 5 bases, and 5 bases had no gene match. This CDR3 contains 15 residues. The CDR3, as DNA: TGTGCCAGCAGTGCCCCGGGACAGGGGGCCGGGGAGCTGTTTTTT. As protein: CASSAPGQGAGELFF.

The chain couples TRBV19 to TRBJ1-3; maybe TRBD1 (5 bases). V was trimmed by 4 bases and J by 0 bases, leaving 13 bases between them. The CDR3 length is 16 residues. Germline V gene sequence: CDR1 LNHDA, CDR2 SQIVND (reference sequence). DNA for the CDR3: TGTGCCAGTAGTACCGGACATCCAGGCTCTGGAAACACCATATATTTT. Its protein is CASSTGHPGSGNTIYF.

This clone was counted a single time. The chain joins TRBV6-5 to TRBJ2-1; possible D gene TRBD2, 6 bases. The CDR3 consists of 16 residues. The germline gives CDR1 MNHEY, CDR2 SVGAGI. Trimming removed 4 bases from V and 10 bases from J, with 23 bases in between. The CDR3 nucleotides are TGTGCCAGCAGTTTCGACCAAAGGGGTGGTGCGGGGGAGCAGTTCTTC. This gives the protein CASSFDQRGGAGEQFF.

V gene TRBV5-4 combines with J gene TRBJ2-7; the D gene is possibly TRBD1 (6 bases). This CDR3 has 15 amino acids. Between the trimmed V and J ends, which lost 3 bases and 3 bases, there was a span of 16 bases. CDR1 SGHNT and CDR2 YYREEE come from the germline V gene (reference sequence). The CDR3 loop is CASSSAVQGNYEQYF. CDR3 DNA: TGTGCCAGCAGCTCGGCGGTACAGGGTAACTACGAGCAGTACTTC.

The CDR3 coding sequence is TGTGCCAGCAGTGTTAACAGGGGGGGCACAGATACGCAGTATTTT. Translation: CASSVNRGGTDTQYF. The chain employs TRBV25-1 and TRBJ2-3; 8 bases fit TRBD1. Germline trimming cut 4 bases from V and 1 base from J; bases unmatched to any gene: 4. This CDR3 spans 15 amino acids. CDR1 and CDR2 from the germline V gene are MGHDK and SYGVNS. Supplemented by reference TRBV25-1 and TRBJ2-3, the full variable domain reads EADIYQTPRYLVIGTGKKITLECSQTMGHDKMYWYQQDPGMELHLIHYSYGVNSTEKGDLSSESTVSRIRTEHFPLTLESARPSHTSQYLCASSVNRGGTDTQYFGPGTRLTVL.

The chain has TRBV25-1 and TRBJ2-7; 7 positions agree with TRBD2. Germline CDR1 MGHDK, CDR2 SYGVNS. This CDR3 is 16 amino acids long. The ends lost 4 bases at V and 0 bases at J; junction bases unmatched: 9. CDR3 sequence reads: CASSGLRAGTSYEQYF. CDR3 DNA: TGTGCCAGCAGTGGCCTACGAGCGGGGACCTCCTACGAGCAGTACTTC.

The chain combines TRBV5-4 with TRBJ2-7, with D perhaps TRBD2 (6 bases). The CDR3 spans 17 residues. The germline V gene has CDR1 SGHNT and CDR2 YYREEE (reference sequence). Deletions cut 5 bases from V and 2 bases from J, with 23 bases between. The CDR3 loop reads CASSKLGIGSGAYEQYF. The CDR3, as DNA: TGTGCCAGCAGTAAACTCGGGATTGGTAGCGGAGCCTACGAGCAGTACTTC.